The entry below gives a single T cell receptor (beta chain) sequence along with its context. Its specificity is unknown. These data are taken from a study of T cells in Graves' hyperthyroidism and ophthalmopathy. Study results and limitations: In validation, the model predicted ophthalmopathy. These predictions came a median about 6 months before onset. Classification by a 13 V-J model distinguished ophthalmopathy from stable hyperthyroidism.

From germline, CDR1 is GTSNPN and CDR2 SVGIG (reference sequence). The CDR3 loop spans 14 amino acids. Unmatched junction bases numbered 12, after V lost 3 bases and J lost 10 bases. Among ophthalmopathy patients, the Clinical Activity Score reached at least 3, the NOSPECS grade reached at least 4, and duration remained under 3 months. Diagnoses were established using clinical symptoms, serum thyroxine and TRAb, thyroid ultrasound and orbital computed tomography. Amplification yielded TCR beta CDR3 regions, with RNA transcripts as the source. First-round RT-PCR targeting the TCR CDR3 was performed with the HTBI primer set. TCRdb independently ran MiXCR on the multiplex PCR reads; one entry per CDR3 protein. Here the sample spans about 640,000 distinct CDR3 sequences, more than 20% being singletons.

This TCR derives from a young man with Graves' ophthalmopathy. The chain employs TRBV30 and TRBJ1-1, with 9 bases matching TRBD1. Sequenced: blood. The CDR3 is CAWSKPGQGNAAFF. The DNA for the CDR3 is TGTGCCTGGAGCAAGCCGGGACAGGGAAATGCAGCTTTCTTT.